The 27 T cell receptor beta chains reported below all come from one sample, sequenced in a study of CXCR3-negative and CXCR3-positive naive CD8 T cells. Study results and caveats: CXCR3-expressing naive cells carried TRB CDR3s more hydrophobic than those of CXCR3-negative naive cells.

UMI-labeled TRB cDNA libraries were prepared by 5' RACE. TCRdb reprocessed the 5' RACE reads, keeping one entry per CDR3 protein, no DNA. This repertoire comprises around 50,000 distinct CDR3 sequences; its ten largest clones make up about 0.5%. These receptors' antigens are unknown. The material sequenced was naive CXCR3+ CD8+ T cells from blood. Subset meaning: CD45RO-CCR7+CD27+CD95- naive CD8+ T cells expressing CXCR3 (TNR3+). The receptors come from a human donor in good health. Some clones in this sample may be carry-over from other donors' samples.

The chain uses TRBV7-6 and TRBJ1-2; TCRdb calls TRBD1, which cannot be checked without DNA. The CDR3 is 14 residues long. Per germline, CDR1 SGHVS and CDR2 FNYEAQ. The CDR3 protein is CASSLIDRDDGYTF. The whole variable domain, filled in from reference TRBV7-6 and TRBJ1-2, reads GAGVSQSPRYKVTKRGQDVALRCDPISGHVSLYWYRQALGQGPEFLTYFNYEAQQDKSGLPNDRFSAERPEGSISTLTIQRTEQRDSAMYRCASSLIDRDDGYTFGSGTRLTVV.

This chain links TRBV4-2 with TRBJ2-7; as DNA is missing, the TRBD2 call by TCRdb cannot be tested. Germline V gives CDR1 LGHNA, CDR2 YNFKEQ. This CDR3 is 17 amino acids long. CDR3 in amino acids: CASSQMGLAGGPYEQYF.

The chain couples TRBV4-3 to TRBJ2-3; TCRdb returns TRBD2, unconfirmable since there is no DNA. Germline values: CDR1 LGHNA, CDR2 YSLEER. This CDR3 is 22 amino acids long. CDR3 protein: CASSQVPVGPYPGLSSTDTQYF.

This chain joins TRBV20-1 and TRBJ2-7; TCRdb proposes TRBD1, but this gene call is untestable without DNA. The germline CDR1 and CDR2 sequences are DFQATT and SNEGSKA (reference sequence). This CDR3 has 13 amino acids. The CDR3 sequence is CSAPGQGVSEQYF.

The chain joins TRBV4-3 to TRBJ2-7; TCRdb indicates TRBD2, and absent DNA this call remains unverified. Germline V CDR1 and CDR2: LGHNA, YSLEER. The CDR3 length is 16 residues. CDR3 in amino acids: CASSPTRWGVAYEQYF.

This chain links TRBV20-1 with TRBJ2-7. The CDR3 is 12 amino acids. CDR1 and CDR2 from the germline V gene are DFQATT and SNEGSKA (reference sequence). The CDR3 protein is CSAEDGSYEQYF.

This rearrangement joins TRBV18 to TRBJ2-7; TCRdb gives TRBD2 as the D gene, but with no DNA this cannot be confirmed. The CDR3 length is 15 residues. The V gene's germline CDR1 is KGHSH and CDR2 LQKENI. The CDR3 protein is CASSPGLAGWYEQYF. The full variable domain, its missing parts supplied by reference TRBV18 and TRBJ2-7, is NAGVMQNPRHLVRRRGQEARLRCSPMKGHSHVYWYRQLPEEGLKFMVYLQKENIIDESGMPKERFSAEFPKEGPSILRIQQVVRGDSAAYFCASSPGLAGWYEQYFGPGTRLTVT.

The genes are TRBV7-6 and TRBJ2-7; without DNA, the TCRdb call of TRBD1 cannot be checked. The CDR3 totals 16 residues. Germline V gene lookup returns CDR1 SGHVS and CDR2 FNYEAQ. Here the CDR3 reads CASSSGQGIFSYEQYF.

The rearrangement uses TRBV19 and TRBJ2-3. Looked up from germline, CDR1 is LNHDA and CDR2 is SQIVND (reference sequence). The length of the CDR3 is 14 residues. The CDR3 protein is CASSRGSDTDTQYF. Supplemented by reference TRBV19 and TRBJ2-3, the full variable domain reads DGGITQSPKYLFRKEGQNVTLSCEQNLNHDAMYWYRQDPGQGLRLIYYSQIVNDFQKGDIAEGYSVSREKKESFPLTVTSAQKNPTAFYLCASSRGSDTDTQYFGPGTRLTVL.

The chain combines TRBV15 with TRBJ1-3; TCRdb's assignment of TRBD1 cannot be checked, as there is no DNA. Per germline, CDR1 LNHNV and CDR2 YYDKDF (reference sequence). The CDR3 length is 17 residues. The CDR3 region is CATSRIPPADSGNTIYF.

The chain recombines TRBV6-2 or TRBV6-3 with TRBJ2-2; TCRdb lists TRBD1, though no DNA is available to test this call. Germline V lookup: CDR1 MNHEY, CDR2 SVGEGT. The CDR3 runs 14 residues. CDR3: CASSYVGGAGELFF.

This sequence joins TRBV14 and TRBJ2-7. Germline V gene lookup returns CDR1 SGHDN and CDR2 FVKESK. The CDR3 totals 11 residues. CDR3 sequence reads: CASSQDYEQYF.

The chain joins TRBV27 to TRBJ2-7; the TCRdb D gene call, TRBD2, has no DNA to confirm it. The V gene's germline CDR1 is MNHEY and CDR2 SMNVEV (reference sequence). The CDR3 contains 15 residues. CDR3 region: CASSFLADSSYEQYF.

The chain uses TRBV12-3 or TRBV12-4 and TRBJ2-1; TCRdb's D gene call, TRBD1, goes unchecked for lack of DNA. The CDR3 is 14 amino acids. The chain's CDR3 is CASSWLTGVREQFF.

This sequence joins TRBV24-1 and TRBJ2-1. This CDR3 contains 13 residues. Germline V CDR1 and CDR2: KGHDR, SFDVKD. The CDR3: CATSDLVNGEQFF.

The chain couples TRBV29-1 to TRBJ1-2; the D call of TRBD1 rests on TCRdb alone, since no DNA is present to check it. The CDR3 has 17 amino acids. Looked up from germline, CDR1 is SQVTM and CDR2 is ANQGSEA. CDR3 sequence: CSVDGTGTGANLYGYTF.

The genes are TRBV4-3 and TRBJ2-7; without DNA, the TCRdb call of TRBD1 cannot be checked. Germline CDR1 LGHNA, CDR2 YSLEER. The CDR3 covers 16 residues. The CDR3 reads CASSQEWDRTQKEQYF.

This chain uses TRBV12-3 or TRBV12-4 with TRBJ2-1; there is no DNA to check the TCRdb D call of TRBD2. CDR3 length: 15 residues. CDR3 protein: CASSFGVAGVDEQFF.

The chain employs TRBV20-1 and TRBJ1-2. Per the germline V gene, CDR1 is DFQATT and CDR2 is SNEGSKA (reference sequence). The CDR3 runs to 14 residues. CDR3 region: CSARVGDLDYGYTF.

This sequence joins TRBV27 and TRBJ2-1. From germline, CDR1 is MNHEY and CDR2 SMNVEV (reference sequence). The CDR3 runs to 15 residues. CDR3: CASRSVVGPYNEQFF.

V is TRBV20-1 and J is TRBJ1-6. The CDR3 length is 15 residues. The germline V gene encodes CDR1 DFQATT and CDR2 SNEGSKA (reference sequence). CDR3 protein: CSARDGVAYNSPLHF.

The genes are TRBV7-2 and TRBJ2-3; TCRdb's D gene call, TRBD2, goes unchecked for lack of DNA. There are 17 residues in the CDR3. The germline V gene encodes CDR1 SGHTA and CDR2 FQGNSA. The CDR3 region is CASSFRLAGGRADTQYF.

This rearrangement joins TRBV20-1 to TRBJ2-1; the D call from TCRdb, TRBD1, cannot be confirmed without DNA. There are 12 residues in the CDR3. Germline-derived CDR1 and CDR2 are DFQATT and SNEGSKA (reference sequence). The CDR3 sequence: CSASEESSREFF.

The gene calls are TRBV21-1 and TRBJ1-1. TRBV21-1 corresponds to a pseudogene. This CDR3 region has 16 residues. Here the CDR3 reads CASIRPRGEIGAEAFF.

The V and J genes are TRBV27 and TRBJ2-3; TCRdb's D call, TRBD1, is unchecked because there is no DNA. Germline CDR1 is MNHEY and CDR2 is SMNVEV (reference sequence). This CDR3 has 16 residues. CDR3 sequence: CASSPGTGPDPGAQYF.

The chain links TRBV9 to TRBJ1-4. The germline V gene encodes CDR1 SGDLS and CDR2 YYNGEE. The CDR3 is 16 amino acids. CDR3 in amino acids: CASSDPGGPTNEKLFF.

The V gene is TRBV5-5, the J gene TRBJ1-5. This CDR3 region has 16 residues. CDR1 SGHKS and CDR2 YYEKEE come from the germline V gene (reference sequence). CDR3 protein: CASSLALALSNQPQHF.